This T cell receptor (beta chain) was profiled in a study of CD8+CD57+ T cells in acquired aplastic anemia. Genomic DNA constituted the template upon which TCR beta VDJ and CDR3 profiling was performed. TCRdb reanalysed the reads using MiXCR and keeps one entry per CDR3 protein. The sample has roughly 130,000 distinct CDR3 sequences, 48% seen once. The TCR originated in a human donor in good health, serving as a control. The specimen sequenced was sorted CD4+, CD8+, or CD8+CD57+ T cells (not recorded which) from PBMCs.

The CDR3 sequence: CASGGEAVYNEQFF. In nucleotides, the CDR3 is TGCGCGAGCGGTGGGGAGGCTGTTTACAATGAGCAGTTCTTC. The chain has TRBV5-1 and TRBJ2-1; tentative D call: TRBD2 (6 bases). The CDR3 length is 14 residues. CDR1 is SGHRS, CDR2 YFSETQ, per germline.